The clone carrying this TCR beta chain has just one count. Its matching antigen is unknown. The entry originates in a study of T cell responses to AZD1222 COVID-19 vaccine. Study context: Samples with a second dose at about 4 or about 12 weeks were pooled together. Study results and caveats: The donor cohort was predominantly white British with a female majority, and clonal diversity may have been underestimated. There were repertoire samples only from the period after the peak T cell response. Spike-specific TCR breadth rose after two AZD1222 doses, and depth rose as well.

The data were produced by immunoSEQ multiplex PCR, yet TCRdb's version contains in-frame clones alone and is incomplete. Of roughly 97,000 clones listed, approximately 89% are singletons. This sequence was found in an adult in good health. This specimen consisted of peripheral blood, obtained on day 0 of AZD1222 vaccination.

The CDR3 is CASSLFRGITGELFF. CDR3 in DNA: TGTGCCAGCAGTTTATTCAGGGGGATCACCGGGGAGCTGTTTTTT. This chain uses TRBV27 with TRBJ2-2, with 7 bases lining up with TRBD1. V gave up 1 base and J gave up 4 bases; unmatched junction bases: 3. CDR1 MNHEY and CDR2 SMNVEV come from the germline V gene (reference sequence). The CDR3 runs 15 residues.